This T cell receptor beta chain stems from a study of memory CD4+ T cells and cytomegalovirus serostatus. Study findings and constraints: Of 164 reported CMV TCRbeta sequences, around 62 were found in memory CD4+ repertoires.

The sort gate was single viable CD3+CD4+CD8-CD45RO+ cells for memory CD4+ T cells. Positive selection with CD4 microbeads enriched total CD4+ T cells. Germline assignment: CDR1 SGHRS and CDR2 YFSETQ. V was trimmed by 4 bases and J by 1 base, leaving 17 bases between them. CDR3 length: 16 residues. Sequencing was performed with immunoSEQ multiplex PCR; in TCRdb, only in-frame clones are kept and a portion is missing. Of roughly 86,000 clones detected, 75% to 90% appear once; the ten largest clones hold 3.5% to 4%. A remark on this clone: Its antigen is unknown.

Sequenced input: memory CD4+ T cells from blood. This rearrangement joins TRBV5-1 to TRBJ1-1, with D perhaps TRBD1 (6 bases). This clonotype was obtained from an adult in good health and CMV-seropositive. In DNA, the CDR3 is TGCGCCAGCAGCCCCAGGGGACAACTAGGGAACACTGAAGCTTTCTTT. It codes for CASSPRGQLGNTEAFF.